The entry below describes one TCR beta chain. This sample is part of a study of blood T cell repertoires in COVID-19. Study as a whole: Material from acute and convalescent COVID-19 was sourced from the United States, Italy and Spain. Sources were T cells, B-cell-depleted T cells, or PBMCs; the material itself was cDNA or gDNA.

Original analysis: Cell counts per sample came from amplifying reference gene primers. Repertoires were generated with immunoSEQ multiplex PCR, while TCRdb's copy carries only in-frame clones and drops some. V and J calls plus clone size are reproduced from that table; the DNA served to infer D and trimming. The table lists about 100,000 clones, under 90% of them singletons, with around 13% in the top ten. Germline V gives CDR1 ENHRY, CDR2 SYGVKD. J lost 4 bases, V lost 7 bases, and 9 bases had no gene match. The CDR3 has 14 amino acids. The sequence was obtained from a human donor in a cohort sampled during active COVID-19. The rearrangement joins TRBV10-3 to TRBJ1-1; TRBD1 agrees at 7 bases. Sample: peripheral blood. The CDR3 bases are TGTGCCATCACCCCCCAGGGGGTGGGCACTGAAGCTTTCTTT. Its protein is CAITPQGVGTEAFF.